The clone carrying this TCR beta chain came up a few times. The data were taken from a study of control samples from healthy donors and cancer patients. Data came from immunoSEQ multiplex PCR; TCRdb stores just in-frame clones and leaves some out. The sample gives hundreds of thousands of clones, 80% to 95% of which show up once; more than 6% is in the top ten. Germline CDR1 and CDR2: LGHDT and YNNKEL (reference sequence). This CDR3 has 13 amino acids. V lost 1 base to trimming and J lost 4 bases, with 7 bases between them. The sequenced sample consisted of PBMCs. The J gene is TRBJ1-2, the V gene TRBV3-1 (or the pseudogene TRBV3-2); D is unclear. The TCR was taken from a middle-aged man with head and neck cancer. The CDR3 DNA reads TGTGCCAGCAGCCAAGGCGGACCCTATGGCTACACCTTC. This gives the protein CASSQGGPYGYTF.